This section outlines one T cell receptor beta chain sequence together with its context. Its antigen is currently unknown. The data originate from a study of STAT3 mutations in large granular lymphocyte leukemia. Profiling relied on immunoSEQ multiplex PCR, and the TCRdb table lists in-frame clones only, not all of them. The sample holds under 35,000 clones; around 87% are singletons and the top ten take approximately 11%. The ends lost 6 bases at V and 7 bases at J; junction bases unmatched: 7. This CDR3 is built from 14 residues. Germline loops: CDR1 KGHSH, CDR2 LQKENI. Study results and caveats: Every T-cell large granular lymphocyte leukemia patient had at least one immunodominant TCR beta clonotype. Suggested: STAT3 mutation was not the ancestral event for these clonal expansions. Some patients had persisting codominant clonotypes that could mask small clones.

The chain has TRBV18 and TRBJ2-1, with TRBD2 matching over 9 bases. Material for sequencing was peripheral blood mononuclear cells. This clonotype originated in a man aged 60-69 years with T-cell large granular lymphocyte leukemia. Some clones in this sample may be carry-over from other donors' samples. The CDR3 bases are TGTGCCAGCTCCAGGGCGGGAGGGATTAATGAGCAGTTCTTC. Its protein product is CASSRAGGINEQFF.